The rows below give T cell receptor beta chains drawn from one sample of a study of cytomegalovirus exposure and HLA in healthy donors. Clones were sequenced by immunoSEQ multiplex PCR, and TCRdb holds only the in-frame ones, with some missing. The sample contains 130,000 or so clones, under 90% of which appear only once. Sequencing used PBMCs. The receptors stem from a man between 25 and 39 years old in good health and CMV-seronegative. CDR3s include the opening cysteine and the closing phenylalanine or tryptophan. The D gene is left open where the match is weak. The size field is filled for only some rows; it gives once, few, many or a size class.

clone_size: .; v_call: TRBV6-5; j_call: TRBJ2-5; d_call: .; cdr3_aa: CASSYSMGGGETQYF; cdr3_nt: TGTGCCAGCAGTTACTCGATGGGAGGAGGAGAGACCCAGTACTTC
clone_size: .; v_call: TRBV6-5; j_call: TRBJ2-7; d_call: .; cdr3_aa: CASKQVGAYEQYF; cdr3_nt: TGTGCCAGCAAACAGGTTGGGGCCTACGAGCAGTACTTC
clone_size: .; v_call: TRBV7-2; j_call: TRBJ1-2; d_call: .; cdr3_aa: CASSLGGGPTNYGYTF; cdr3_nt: TGTGCCAGCAGCTTAGGCGGGGGACCAACTAACTATGGCTACACCTTC
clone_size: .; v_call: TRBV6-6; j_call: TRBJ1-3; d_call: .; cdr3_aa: CASTDRGGRGNTIYF; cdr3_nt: TGTGCCAGCACCGATCGCGGCGGGAGAGGAAACACCATATATTTT
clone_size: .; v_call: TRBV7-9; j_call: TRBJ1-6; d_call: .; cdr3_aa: CASSFVVDSPLHF; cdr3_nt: TGTGCCAGCAGCTTCGTGGTAGATTCACCCCTCCACTTT
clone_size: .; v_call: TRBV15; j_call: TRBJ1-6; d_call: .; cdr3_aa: CATDNVLRNSPLHF; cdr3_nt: TGTGCCACAGACAATGTCCTTAGGAATTCACCCCTCCACTTT
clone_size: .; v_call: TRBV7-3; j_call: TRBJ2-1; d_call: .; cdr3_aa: CASSSDFYNEQFF; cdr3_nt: TGTGCCAGCAGCTCGGACTTTTACAATGAGCAGTTCTTC
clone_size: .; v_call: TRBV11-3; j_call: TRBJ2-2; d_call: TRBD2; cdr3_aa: CASSPARGATGELFF; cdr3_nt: TGTGCCAGCAGCCCAGCGCGGGGGGCCACCGGGGAGCTGTTTTTT
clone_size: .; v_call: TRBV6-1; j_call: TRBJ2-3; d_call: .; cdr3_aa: CASSEGSGDTDTQYF; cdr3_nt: TGTGCCAGCAGTGAAGGTTCGGGGGACACAGATACGCAGTATTTT
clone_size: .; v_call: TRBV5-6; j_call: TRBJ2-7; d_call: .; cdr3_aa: CASSGARRNYEQYF; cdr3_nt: TGTGCCAGCAGCGGGGCGAGAAGAAACTACGAGCAGTACTTC
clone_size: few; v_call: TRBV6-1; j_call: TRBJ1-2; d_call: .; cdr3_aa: CASSDRGAGGYTF; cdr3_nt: TGTGCCAGCAGTGACCGCGGGGCCGGAGGCTACACCTTC
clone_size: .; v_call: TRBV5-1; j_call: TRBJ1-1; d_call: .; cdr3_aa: CASSLNLLGGSEAFF; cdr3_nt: TGCGCCAGCAGCTTGAATCTCCTAGGAGGGTCTGAAGCTTTCTTT
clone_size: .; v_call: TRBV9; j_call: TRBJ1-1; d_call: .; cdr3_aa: CASSVEDPGSTEAFF; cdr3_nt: TGTGCCAGCAGCGTAGAGGATCCGGGGTCCACTGAAGCTTTCTTT
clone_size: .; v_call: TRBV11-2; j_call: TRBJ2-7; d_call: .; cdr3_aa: CASNLGGGKFYEQYF; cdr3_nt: TGTGCCAGCAACTTGGGAGGGGGGAAATTTTACGAGCAGTACTTC
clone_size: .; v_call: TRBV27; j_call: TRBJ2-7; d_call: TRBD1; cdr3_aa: CASSQGATYEQYF; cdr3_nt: TGTGCCAGCAGCCAGGGGGCCACCTACGAGCAGTACTTC
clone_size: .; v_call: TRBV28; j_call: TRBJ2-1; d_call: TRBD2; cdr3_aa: CASSPGTSGYNEQFF; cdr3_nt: TGTGCCAGCAGCCCCGGGACTAGCGGATACAATGAGCAGTTCTTC
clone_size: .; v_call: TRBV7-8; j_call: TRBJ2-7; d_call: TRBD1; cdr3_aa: CASSSRDRAYEQYF; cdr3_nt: TGTGCCAGCAGCTCCCGGGACAGGGCCTACGAGCAGTACTTC